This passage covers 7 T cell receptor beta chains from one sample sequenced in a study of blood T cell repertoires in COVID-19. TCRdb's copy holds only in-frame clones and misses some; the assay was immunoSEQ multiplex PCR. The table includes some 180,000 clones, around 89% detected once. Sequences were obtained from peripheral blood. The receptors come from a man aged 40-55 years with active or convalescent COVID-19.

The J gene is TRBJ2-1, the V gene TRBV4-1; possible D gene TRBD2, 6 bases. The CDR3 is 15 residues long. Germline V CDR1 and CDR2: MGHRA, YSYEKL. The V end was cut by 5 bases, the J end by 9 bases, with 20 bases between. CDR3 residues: CASSVPRALGGEQFF. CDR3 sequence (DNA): TGCGCCAGCAGCGTACCTAGGGCGCTGGGAGGTGAGCAGTTCTTC.

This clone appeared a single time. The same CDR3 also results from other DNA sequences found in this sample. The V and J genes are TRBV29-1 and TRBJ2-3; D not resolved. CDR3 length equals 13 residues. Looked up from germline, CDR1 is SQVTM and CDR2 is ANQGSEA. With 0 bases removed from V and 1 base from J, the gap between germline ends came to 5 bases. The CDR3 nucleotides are TGCAGCGTTGAAGATCGGGGCACAGATACGCAGTATTTT. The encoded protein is CSVEDRGTDTQYF.

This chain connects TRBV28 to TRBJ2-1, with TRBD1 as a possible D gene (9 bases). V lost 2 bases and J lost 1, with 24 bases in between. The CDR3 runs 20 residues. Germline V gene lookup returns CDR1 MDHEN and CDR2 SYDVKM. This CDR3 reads CASSLTGGTGRLGSYNEQFF. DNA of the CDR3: TGTGCCAGCAGTTTAACGGGGGGGACAGGGCGCCTTGGGTCCTACAATGAGCAGTTCTTC.

The CDR3 reads CASSGGLAAYYEQYF. The CDR3 DNA is TGTGCCAGCAGTGGTGGACTAGCGGCTTACTACGAGCAGTACTTC. The gene calls are TRBV3-1 (or the pseudogene TRBV3-2) and TRBJ2-7, with 10 bases matching TRBD2. V trimming: 6 bases; J trimming: 3 bases; junction bases outside the gene matches: 8. Germline loops: CDR1 LGHDT, CDR2 YNNKEL (reference sequence). The CDR3 runs to 15 residues.

This chain's CDR3 is CASGEDRVSNQPQHF. The CDR3 coding sequence is TGTGCTAGTGGAGAGGACAGGGTCAGCAATCAGCCCCAGCATTTT. This chain joins TRBV12-5 and TRBJ1-5, with 8 positions matching TRBD1. The CDR3 runs to 15 residues. CDR1 LGHNT and CDR2 FRNRAP come from the germline V gene. The junction had 5 bases not matched to a gene; V was cut back by 6 bases and J by 1 base.

The CDR3 coding sequence is TGTGCCAGCAGCTTAGACAGGGGGTTATATCCCCAGCATTTT. Its protein product is CASSLDRGLYPQHF. The V gene is TRBV11-2, the J gene TRBJ1-5, with TRBD1 identical over 7 bases. The CDR3 is 14 amino acids. Trimming took 0 bases from V and 10 from J; bases not matched to a gene: 6. The germline gives CDR1 SGHAT, CDR2 FQNNGV.

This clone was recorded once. The CDR3 region has the DNA TGTGCCAGTATGAGGACGGTCTGGGAGTACACCTTC. Protein sequence: CASMRTVWEYTF. The chain joins TRBV19 to TRBJ1-2; D not resolved. Germline V gene sequence: CDR1 LNHDA, CDR2 SQIVND (reference sequence). V was clipped by 7 bases and J by 11 bases, with 17 bases between them. The CDR3 is made up of 12 amino acids.